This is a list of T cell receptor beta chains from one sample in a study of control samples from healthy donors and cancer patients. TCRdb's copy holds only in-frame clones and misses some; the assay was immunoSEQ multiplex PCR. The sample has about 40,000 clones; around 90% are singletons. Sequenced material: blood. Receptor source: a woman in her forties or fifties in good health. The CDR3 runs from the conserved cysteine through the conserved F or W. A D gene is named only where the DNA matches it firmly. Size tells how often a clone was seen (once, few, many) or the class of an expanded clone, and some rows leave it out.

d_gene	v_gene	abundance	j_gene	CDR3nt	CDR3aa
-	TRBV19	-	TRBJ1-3	TGTGCCAGTAGCCCAGTGTCTGGAAACACCATATATTTT	CASSPVSGNTIYF
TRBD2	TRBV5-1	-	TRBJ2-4	TGCGCCAGCAGCTTGAGGACCGCTTCGAGCGGGGGCAACATTCAGTACTTC	CASSLRTASSGGNIQYF
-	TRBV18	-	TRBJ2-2	TGTGCCAGCTCAACACAAATGACCGGGGAGCTGTTTTTT	CASSTQMTGELFF
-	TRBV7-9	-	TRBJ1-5	TGTGCCAGCAGCTTAAATCAGGGGCAGCCCCAGCATTTT	CASSLNQGQPQHF
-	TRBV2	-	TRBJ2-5	TGTGCCAGCAGTGCCCGTTCCAGAGAGACCCAGTACTTC	CASSARSRETQYF
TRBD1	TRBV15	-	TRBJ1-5	TGTGCCACCAGCAGAGATCCAGGGGGCTATCAGCCCCAGCATTTT	CATSRDPGGYQPQHF
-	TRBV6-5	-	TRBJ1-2	TGTGCCAGTAGCCCGGGCGGAACTATTAGTGGCTACACCTTC	CASSPGGTISGYTF
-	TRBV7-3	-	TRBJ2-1	TGTGCCAGCAGCCCGATTAGGGACTCTCGAATCAATGAGCAGTTCTTC	CASSPIRDSRINEQFF
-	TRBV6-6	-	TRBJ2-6	TGTGCCAGCAGTCCCCTGTCATACTCGGGCTCTGGGGCCAACGTCCTGACTTTC	CASSPLSYSGSGANVLTF
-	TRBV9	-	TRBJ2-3	TGTGCCAGCGGGGAGATGAGGTCCCCCAGCACAGATACGCAGTATTTT	CASGEMRSPSTDTQYF
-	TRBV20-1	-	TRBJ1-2	TGCAGTGTGCGAACAGGTCGGGGCTACACCTTC	CSVRTGRGYTF
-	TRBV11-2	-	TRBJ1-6	TGTGCCAGCAGCCCCTTCGTGGGGATGGGGAATTCACCCCTCCACTTT	CASSPFVGMGNSPLHF
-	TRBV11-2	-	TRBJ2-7	TGTGCCAGCAGCTTAGCAGGGCGCGAGCAGTACTTC	CASSLAGREQYF
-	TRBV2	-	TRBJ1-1	TGTGCCAGCAGTGTTCGGGACTCTGAAGCTTTCTTT	CASSVRDSEAFF
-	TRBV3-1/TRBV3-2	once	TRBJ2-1	TGTGCCAGCAGCCCCGGACAGTTAGAAAACAATGAGCAGTTCTTC	CASSPGQLENNEQFF
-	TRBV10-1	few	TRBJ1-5	TGCGCCAGCAGGACTGGCCCCGATCAGCCCCAGCATTTT	CASRTGPDQPQHF
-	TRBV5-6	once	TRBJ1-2	TGTGCCAGCAACCCCAGGATCAAGGCAATGGTTGGCTACACCTTC	CASNPRIKAMVGYTF
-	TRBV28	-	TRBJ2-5	TGTGCCAGCTCCCAAGAGACCCAGTACTTC	CASSQETQYF